This record covers a single T cell receptor beta chain. What it recognizes is unknown. The CDR3 length is 12 residues. With 3 bases removed from V and 5 bases from J, the gap between germline ends came to 10 bases. Germline loops: CDR1 GTSNPN, CDR2 SVGIG (reference sequence). This sample stems from a study of shared clonotypes between healthy human individuals. Study as a whole: Per donor, three plates held CD4 naive cells, three held CD4 memory, two held CD8 naive and one held CD8 memory. Study-level findings and limits: On the whole, naive subsets had larger estimated richness than memory subsets had. Though the depth was large, rarefaction showed that sorted-subset sequencing was incomplete. Compared with clonotypes that all four donors shared, non-shared clonotypes had lower generation probabilities.

Some clones are missing from TCRdb's copy, which holds only in-frame ones; the method was immunoSEQ multiplex PCR. In the table there are over a million clones, about 80% of which are singletons. The V gene is TRBV30, the J gene TRBJ2-5, with a weak D call TRBD2 (6 bases). The source material was memory CD4+ T cells from PBMCs. The subset is: CD45RA-negative fraction. The receptor was isolated from a man between 18 and 29 years old in good health. Some clones in this sample may be carry-over from other donors' samples. As DNA, the CDR3 is TGTGCCTGGAGCCGGGGGAGGGAGACCCAGTACTTC. It codes for CAWSRGRETQYF. The full variable domain, with the rest looked up from reference TRBV30 and TRBJ2-5, is SQTIHQWPATLVQPVGSPLSLECTVEGTSNPNLYWYRQAAGRGLQLLFYSVGIGQISSEVPQNLSASRPQDRQFILSSKKLLLSDSGFYLCAWSRGRETQYFGPGTRLLVL.